This passage covers 28 T cell receptor beta chains from one sample sequenced in a study of Ad26.COV2.S vaccination and SARS-CoV-2 variants. The treatment here: some 19 received Ad26.COV2.S at low or high dose, single or two shots; about 5 received placebo; per-sample allocation not given. The investigators took samples on day 63 after the first vaccine or placebo injection. TCRdb's table, derived via immunoSEQ multiplex PCR, lists solely in-frame clones and lacks some. Of fewer than 400,000 clones listed, around 89% are singletons. The sample here was peripheral blood, taken in a trial of Ad26.COV2.S vaccine versus placebo. The receptors shown here come from a person between 18 and 60 years old who received the Ad26.COV2.S COVID-19 vaccine or a placebo.

The CDR3 DNA is TGTGCCAGCAGCACACTACCGGGAAATGAGGCCGGGGAGCTGTTTTTT. This codes for CASSTLPGNEAGELFF. The gene calls are TRBV5-4 and TRBJ2-2; possible D gene TRBD2, 5 bases. V dropped 4 bases and J dropped 6 bases, with 19 bases sitting between them. The length of the CDR3 is 16 residues. Germline values: CDR1 SGHNT, CDR2 YYREEE (reference sequence).

This clone was seen a few times. This sequence joins TRBV6-5 and TRBJ1-6; TRBD1 aligns across 7 bases. Germline loops: CDR1 MNHEY, CDR2 SVGAGI. This CDR3 spans 13 amino acids. V shed 8 bases, J shed 7 bases, and the junction held 5 bases outside the gene matches. The CDR3 is CASQDRWNSPLHF. As DNA, the CDR3 is TGTGCCAGCCAGGACAGGTGGAATTCACCCCTCCACTTT.

In nucleotides, the CDR3 is TGTGCCAGCAGTCTCGGGACTGCTAATGAAAAACTGTTTTTT. Translated: CASSLGTANEKLFF. V is TRBV28 and J is TRBJ1-4; D is possibly TRBD1 (5 bases). Germline CDR1 is MDHEN and CDR2 is SYDVKM. This CDR3 is built from 14 residues. V was cut by 5 bases and J by 3 bases, with 10 bases left in between. Using reference TRBV28 and TRBJ1-4 for the parts outside the CDR3, the full variable domain is DVKVTQSSRYLVKRTGEKVFLECVQDMDHENMFWYRQDPGLGLRLIYFSYDVKMKEKGDIPEGYSVSREKKERFSLILESASTNQTSMYLCASSLGTANEKLFFGSGTQLSVL.

This sequence joins TRBV6-7 and TRBJ2-7; 12 bases are shared with TRBD2. TRBV6-7 is given ORF status, its function remaining uncertain. V shed 0 bases, J shed 3 bases, and the junction held 12 bases outside the gene matches. The CDR3 has 19 amino acids. Here the CDR3 reads CASSYSPGLAGRKGYEQYF. CDR3 in DNA: TGTGCCAGCAGTTACTCTCCGGGACTAGCGGGTAGGAAGGGCTACGAGCAGTACTTC.

The sample holds one count of this clone. This chain links TRBV27 with TRBJ2-7, with a possible D match to TRBD1 (6 bases). There are 16 residues in the CDR3. CDR1 MNHEY and CDR2 SMNVEV come from the germline V gene (reference sequence). V was pared by 2 bases and J by 2 bases, with 16 bases between. CDR3 in DNA: TGTGCCAGCAGTTTAAGGGACCTACGACAGGCCTACGAGCAGTACTTC. It codes for CASSLRDLRQAYEQYF.

The chain combines TRBV5-1 with TRBJ2-7, with D possibly matching TRBD1 (5 bases). The CDR3 runs 14 residues. Germline V lookup: CDR1 SGHRS, CDR2 YFSETQ. V was cut by 0 bases and J by 6 bases, with 13 bases left in between. The DNA of the CDR3 is TGCGCCAGCAGCTTGGATTGGAGTAGGGGCGAGCAGTACTTC. Amino acids: CASSLDWSRGEQYF.

The chain has TRBV20-1 and TRBJ2-1; weak D call: TRBD1 (6 bases). Deletions cut 3 bases from V and 6 bases from J, with 9 bases between. The CDR3 contains 12 residues. CDR1 is DFQATT and CDR2 is SNEGSKA in the germline V gene (reference sequence). The CDR3, as DNA: TGCAGTGCTAGTGGACAGATCAATGAGCAGTTCTTC. It translates to CSASGQINEQFF.

The CDR3 reads CASSLGQMGTDTQYF. The CDR3 DNA is TGCGCCAGCAGCTTGGGTCAAATGGGCACAGATACGCAGTATTTT. V usage is TRBV5-1 and J usage is TRBJ2-3; D is unclear. CDR1 and CDR2 (germline): SGHRS, YFSETQ. V lost 0 bases to trimming and J lost 1 base, with 9 bases between them. CDR3 length: 15 amino acids.

The rearrangement joins TRBV19 to TRBJ1-5; 9 bases are shared with TRBD1. Germline CDR1 and CDR2: LNHDA and SQIVND (reference sequence). The V gene end was trimmed by 6 bases and the J gene end by 6 bases; junction bases not matched to a gene: 6. This CDR3 is built from 14 residues. CDR3 in DNA: TGTGCCAGTAGCATACTGACAGGGGGTCAGCCCCAGCATTTT. Residues: CASSILTGGQPQHF.

The CDR3 is CASSQDSGGVDEQYF. As DNA, the CDR3 is TGCGCCAGCAGCCAAGATTCAGGGGGGGTTGACGAGCAGTACTTC. The chain recombines TRBV4-1 with TRBJ2-7; D may be TRBD1 or TRBD2 (7 bases each). The CDR3 spans 15 residues. V was pared by 0 bases and J by 5 bases, with 14 bases between. CDR1 and CDR2 (germline): MGHRA, YSYEKL.

The rearrangement joins TRBV7-2 to TRBJ1-2, with a weak D call TRBD1 (6 bases). The V gene's germline CDR1 is SGHTA and CDR2 FQGNSA. There are 14 residues in the CDR3. Trimming took 6 bases from V and 0 from J, leaving 11 bases between them. CDR3 amino acids: CASRRTAANYGYTF. CDR3 DNA: TGTGCCAGCAGGAGGACAGCAGCTAACTATGGCTACACCTTC.

This chain connects TRBV30 to TRBJ1-1, with 7 bases that match TRBD1. Trimming removed 5 bases from V and 5 bases from J; junction bases left unmatched: 8. CDR1 is GTSNPN, CDR2 SVGIG, per germline (reference sequence). The CDR3 has 13 residues. CDR3 in DNA: TGTGCCTGGGCCAAGGGGGCTGGAACTGAAGCTTTCTTT. Translation gives CAWAKGAGTEAFF.

The V gene is TRBV28, the J gene TRBJ1-2; D not resolved. The CDR3 loop spans 13 amino acids. Germline V lookup: CDR1 MDHEN, CDR2 SYDVKM. Trimming cost V 6 bases and J 2 bases, with 10 bases left between them. CDR3 sequence (DNA): TGTGCCAGCAGCCTACACATAAACTATGGCTACACCTTC. It translates to CASSLHINYGYTF.

The chain combines TRBV7-9 with TRBJ1-4; D is uncertain. CDR3 length: 13 amino acids. V dropped 3 bases and J dropped 7 bases, with 9 bases sitting between them. Germline assignment: CDR1 SEHNR and CDR2 FQNEAQ (reference sequence). CDR3 residues: CASSLGSSEKLFF. The CDR3 DNA reads TGTGCCAGCAGCTTGGGTTCGAGTGAAAAACTGTTTTTT.

This chain joins TRBV5-1 and TRBJ2-7; TRBD1 is a possible D gene (7 bases). Per the germline V gene, CDR1 is SGHRS and CDR2 is YFSETQ. Trimming pared 1 base from V and 3 bases from J, leaving 14 bases between. The CDR3 runs 15 residues. CDR3 loop: CASSLYARDSYEQYF. DNA of the CDR3: TGCGCCAGCAGCTTGTATGCGCGGGACAGCTACGAGCAGTACTTC.

This chain joins TRBV12-3 or TRBV12-4 and TRBJ2-1; perhaps TRBD2 as D (5 bases). The V gene lost 3 bases and the J gene lost 15 bases, with 12 bases spanning the gap. The CDR3 runs to 11 residues. The CDR3 loop is CASSLDLSVFF. The CDR3 region has the DNA TGTGCCAGCAGTTTGGACTTATCGGTGTTCTTC.

The chain combines TRBV5-1 with TRBJ2-2; D is unclear. The CDR3 loop spans 14 amino acids. Trimming stripped 1 base from V and 8 bases from J, with 12 bases between. In germline, CDR1 is SGHRS, CDR2 YFSETQ. The CDR3 DNA follows: TGCGCCAGCAGCTTGCAAGGCTCACCGGGGGAGCTGTTTTTT. Its translation: CASSLQGSPGELFF.

This chain connects TRBV7-2 to TRBJ2-7, with D perhaps matching TRBD2 (7 bases). V lost 4 bases and J 4 bases, leaving 20 bases between the germline ends. The CDR3 spans 16 residues. CDR1 is SGHTA, CDR2 FQGNSA, per germline. CDR3 residues: CASSSQGGRGAYEQYF. Written as DNA, the CDR3 is TGTGCCAGCAGCTCCCAAGGGGGGAGGGGTGCTTACGAGCAGTACTTC.

The J gene is TRBJ2-2, the V gene TRBV2, with unresolved D. The germline V and J ends were trimmed by 5 bases and 1 base, with 14 bases remaining between them. The germline V gene has CDR1 SNHLY and CDR2 FYNNEI. The CDR3 consists of 16 residues. The CDR3 DNA sequence: TGTGCCAGCAGTATAAGGCGTCAACTGAACACCGGGGAGCTGTTTTTT. Its translation: CASSIRRQLNTGELFF.

The count of this clone is one. This chain uses TRBV5-1 with TRBJ2-2; 10 nucleotides line up with TRBD1. Germline V gene sequence: CDR1 SGHRS, CDR2 YFSETQ. Trimming at V came to 4 bases and at J to 3 bases, leaving 9 bases not matched to a gene. The CDR3 has 17 amino acids. The CDR3 spells CASSPTGGARDTGELFF. CDR3 bases: TGCGCCAGCAGCCCGACAGGGGGCGCGAGGGACACCGGGGAGCTGTTTTTT.

This clone has just one count. The chain is built from TRBV7-9 and TRBJ2-2, with 7 bases aligning to TRBD1. V shed 5 bases and J 6 bases; nucleotides not matched to a gene: 6. The CDR3 is 14 amino acids. Germline lookup yields CDR1 SEHNR and CDR2 FQNEAQ (reference sequence). CDR3 bases: TGTGCCAGCAGCCCGACAGGGAATTCCGGGGAGCTGTTTTTT. Its translation is CASSPTGNSGELFF.

The V call is TRBV30, the J call TRBJ2-6; perhaps TRBD2 as D (5 bases). Trimming removed 2 bases at V and 0 bases at J, with 11 bases between. The germline V gene encodes CDR1 GTSNPN and CDR2 SVGIG (reference sequence). The CDR3 spans 16 residues. Written as DNA, the CDR3 is TGTGCCTGGAGTAATGTGCGGGCCTCTGGGGCCAACGTCCTGACTTTC. This gives the protein CAWSNVRASGANVLTF.

The V call is TRBV4-1, the J call TRBJ1-2, with 9 bases that match TRBD1. J lost 3 bases, V lost 5 bases, and 7 bases had no gene match. This CDR3 region has 15 residues. CDR1 MGHRA and CDR2 YSYEKL come from the germline V gene. Here the CDR3 reads CASSYRGLGDYGYTF. The CDR3 nucleotides read TGCGCCAGCAGCTACAGGGGGCTAGGCGACTATGGCTACACCTTC.

The chain combines TRBV28 with TRBJ2-7; 7 nucleotides align to TRBD2. The V gene end was trimmed by 7 bases and the J gene end by 4 bases; junction bases not matched to a gene: 13. Germline V gene data show CDR1 as MDHEN and CDR2 as SYDVKM. The CDR3 sequence is 15 residues long. This CDR3 reads CASISTAAGGYEQYF. CDR3 bases: TGTGCCAGCATAAGTACTGCTGCCGGGGGGTACGAGCAGTACTTC.

This chain links TRBV6-2 or TRBV6-3 with TRBJ2-6; D unresolved. The germline V gene has CDR1 MNHEY and CDR2 SVGEGT. V dropped 6 bases and J dropped 1 base, with 4 bases sitting between them. The CDR3 loop spans 13 amino acids. Here the CDR3 reads CASSQSGANVLTF. CDR3 nucleotides: TGTGCCAGCAGCCAATCTGGGGCCAACGTCCTGACTTTC.

The V call is TRBV6-5, the J call TRBJ2-1; 7 bases align to TRBD2. Germline lookup yields CDR1 MNHEY and CDR2 SVGAGI. V lost 2 bases and J lost 6; bases outside the gene matches: 4. CDR3 size: 14 residues. The CDR3 nucleotides are TGTGCCAGCAGTTACGGCGGGAGCGTCAATGAGCAGTTCTTC. Residues: CASSYGGSVNEQFF.

The rearrangement joins TRBV7-9 to TRBJ2-7; tentatively, D is TRBD1 or TRBD2 (5 bases each). This CDR3 has 12 residues. Germline CDR1 and CDR2: SEHNR and FQNEAQ (reference sequence). V dropped 10 bases and J dropped 3 bases, with 13 bases sitting between them. In DNA, the CDR3 is TGTGCCACCGGGAATCAGGGCTACGAGCAGTACTTC. Translating gives CATGNQGYEQYF.

The gene calls are TRBV5-1 and TRBJ2-7, with D possibly matching TRBD2 (6 bases). Trimming stripped 1 base from V and 2 bases from J, with 10 bases between. This CDR3 is built from 14 residues. The germline V gene encodes CDR1 SGHRS and CDR2 YFSETQ. Here the CDR3 reads CASSLLEGPYEQYF. CDR3 DNA sequence: TGCGCCAGCAGCTTGTTGGAGGGACCCTACGAGCAGTACTTC.